This T cell receptor beta chain originates from a study of blood T cell repertoires in COVID-19. Study-wide background: Sources were T cells, B-cell-depleted T cells, or PBMCs; the material itself was cDNA or gDNA.

This CDR3 region has 18 residues. Germline V gene sequence: CDR1 MNHEY, CDR2 SMNVEV (reference sequence). Unmatched junction bases numbered 10, after V lost 6 bases and J lost 0 bases. Some clones are missing from TCRdb's copy, which holds only in-frame ones; the method was immunoSEQ multiplex PCR. Of fewer than 25,000 clones in the sample, around nine tenths are singletons; the top ten hold around 8%. This sequence originates from a human donor in a cohort sampled during active COVID-19. The sequenced sample consisted of peripheral blood. V and J are TRBV27 and TRBJ1-5, with TRBD1 identical over 11 bases. The CDR3 coding sequence is TGTGCCAGCAGGGCGGACAGGGGGCTCAACTATAGCAATCAGCCCCAGCATTTT. Protein product: CASRADRGLNYSNQPQHF.